This T cell receptor beta chain was recorded in a study of T cell repertoires in cytomegalovirus infection. Across the whole study: TCR beta signatures that were public indicated CMV infection and matching HLA type.

This clonotype was counted many times. Its specificity is unknown. After removal of 3 bases from V and 4 bases from J, the junction contained 5 bases not matched to a gene. The CDR3 length is 16 residues. Germline lookup yields CDR1 SGHTA and CDR2 FQGNSA. Using its own MiXCR run on the reads, TCRdb lists one record per CDR3 protein. The sample consists of fewer than 250,000 distinct CDR3 sequences, more than 9% of them appearing once. Study observations and caveats: The study identified carriers of CMV plus the relevant HLA from cumulative public TCR beta family frequency. HLA-C-restricted CMV clonotypes gave the most frequent clonotype in two of eight donors.

Specimen: PBMCs. The chain uses TRBV7-2 and TRBJ2-1, with 11 bases aligning to TRBD2. The receptor comes from a human donor in good health (CMV status not recorded). Some clones in this sample may be carry-over from other donors' samples. As DNA, the CDR3 is TGTGCCAGCAGCTTTAGGACTAGCGGGCTTTACAATGAGCAGTTCTTC. Residues: CASSFRTSGLYNEQFF. Filled out from reference TRBV7-2 and TRBJ2-1, the complete variable domain reads GAGVSQSPSNKVTEKGKDVELRCDPISGHTALYWYRQSLGQGLEFLIYFQGNSAPDKSGLPSDRFSAERTGGSVSTLTIQRTQQEDSAVYLCASSFRTSGLYNEQFFGPGTRLTVL.